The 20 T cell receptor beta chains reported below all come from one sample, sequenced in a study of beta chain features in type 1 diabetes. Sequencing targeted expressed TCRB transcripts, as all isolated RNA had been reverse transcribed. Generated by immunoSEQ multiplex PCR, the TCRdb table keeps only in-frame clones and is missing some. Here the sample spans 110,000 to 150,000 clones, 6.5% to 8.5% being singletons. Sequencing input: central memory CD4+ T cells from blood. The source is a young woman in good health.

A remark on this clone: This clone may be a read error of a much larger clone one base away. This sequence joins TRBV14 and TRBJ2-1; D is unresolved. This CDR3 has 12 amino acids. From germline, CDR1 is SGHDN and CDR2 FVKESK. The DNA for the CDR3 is TGTGCCAGCAACCAAAGTGAGGTAAAGCAGTTCTTC. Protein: CASNQSEVKQFF.

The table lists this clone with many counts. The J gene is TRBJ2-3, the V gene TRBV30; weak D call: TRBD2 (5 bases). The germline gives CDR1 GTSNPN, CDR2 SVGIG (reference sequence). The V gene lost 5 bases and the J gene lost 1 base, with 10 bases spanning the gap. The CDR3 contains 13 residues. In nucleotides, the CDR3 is TGTGCCTGGGGGCTAGCCGGCACAGATACGCAGTATTTT. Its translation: CAWGLAGTDTQYF. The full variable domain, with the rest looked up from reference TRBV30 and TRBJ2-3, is SQTIHQWPATLVQPVGSPLSLECTVEGTSNPNLYWYRQAAGRGLQLLFYSVGIGQISSEVPQNLSASRPQDRQFILSSKKLLLSDSGFYLCAWGLAGTDTQYFGPGTRLTVL.

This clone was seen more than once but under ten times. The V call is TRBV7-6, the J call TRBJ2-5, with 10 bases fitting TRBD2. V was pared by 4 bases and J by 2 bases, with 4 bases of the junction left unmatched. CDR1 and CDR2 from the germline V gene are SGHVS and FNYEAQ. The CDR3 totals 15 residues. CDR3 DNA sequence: TGTGCCAGCAGCTACAAAGCGGGAGGGCAAGAGACCCAGTACTTC. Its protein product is CASSYKAGGQETQYF.

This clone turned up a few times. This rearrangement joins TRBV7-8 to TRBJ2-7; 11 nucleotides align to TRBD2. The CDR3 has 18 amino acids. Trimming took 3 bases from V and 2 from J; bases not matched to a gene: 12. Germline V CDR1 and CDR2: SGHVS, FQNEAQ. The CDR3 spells CASSFNRGGLAAAYEQYF. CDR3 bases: TGTGCCAGCAGCTTTAACCGGGGGGGACTAGCGGCTGCCTACGAGCAGTACTTC.

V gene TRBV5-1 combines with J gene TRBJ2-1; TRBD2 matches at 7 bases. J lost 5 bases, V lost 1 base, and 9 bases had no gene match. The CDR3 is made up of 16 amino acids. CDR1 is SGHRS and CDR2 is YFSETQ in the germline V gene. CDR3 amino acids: CASSLLAGAPNNEQFF. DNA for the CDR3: TGCGCCAGCAGCTTGCTCGCGGGAGCCCCGAACAATGAGCAGTTCTTC.

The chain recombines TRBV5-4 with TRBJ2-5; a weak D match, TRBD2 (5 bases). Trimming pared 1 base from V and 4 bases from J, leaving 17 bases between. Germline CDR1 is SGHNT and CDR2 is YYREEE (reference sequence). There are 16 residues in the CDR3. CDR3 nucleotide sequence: TGTGCCAGCAGCTTGCGTGGGAGCGTGATTGGAGAGACCCAGTACTTC. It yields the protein CASSLRGSVIGETQYF.

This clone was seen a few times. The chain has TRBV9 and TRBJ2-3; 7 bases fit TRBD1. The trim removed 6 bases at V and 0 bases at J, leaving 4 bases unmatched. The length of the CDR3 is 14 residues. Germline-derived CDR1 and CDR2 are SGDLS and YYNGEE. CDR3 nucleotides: TGTGCCAGCAACCGGGACAGTAGCACAGATACGCAGTATTTT. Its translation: CASNRDSSTDTQYF.

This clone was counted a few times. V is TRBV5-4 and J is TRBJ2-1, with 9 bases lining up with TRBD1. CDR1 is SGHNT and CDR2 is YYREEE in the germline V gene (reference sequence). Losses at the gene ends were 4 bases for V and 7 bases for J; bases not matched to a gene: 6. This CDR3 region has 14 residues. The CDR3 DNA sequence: TGTGCCAGCAGCAAGACAGGGGGTGGAAATGAGCAGTTCTTC. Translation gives CASSKTGGGNEQFF.

The CDR3 loop is CASTPVYEQFF. Written as DNA, the CDR3 is TGTGCCAGCACCCCCGTCTATGAGCAGTTCTTC. J is TRBJ2-1 and V is TRBV2; D call uncertain. The V end lost 7 bases, the J end lost 8 bases, and 9 bases lay between the germline ends. Germline CDR1 and CDR2: SNHLY and FYNNEI. The CDR3 is 11 residues long.

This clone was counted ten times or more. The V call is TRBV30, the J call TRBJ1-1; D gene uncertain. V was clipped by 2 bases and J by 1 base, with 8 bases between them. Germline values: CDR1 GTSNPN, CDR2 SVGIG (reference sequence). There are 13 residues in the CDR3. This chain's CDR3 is CAWSFTRNTEAFF. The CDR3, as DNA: TGTGCCTGGAGTTTTACAAGGAACACTGAAGCTTTCTTT.

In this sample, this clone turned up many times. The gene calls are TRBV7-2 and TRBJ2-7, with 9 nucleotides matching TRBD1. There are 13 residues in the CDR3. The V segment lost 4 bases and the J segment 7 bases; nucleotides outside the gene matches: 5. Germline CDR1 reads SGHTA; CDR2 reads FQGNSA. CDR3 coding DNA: TGTGCCAGCAGCTCCCGGACAGGGGATGAGCAGTACTTC. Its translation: CASSSRTGDEQYF.

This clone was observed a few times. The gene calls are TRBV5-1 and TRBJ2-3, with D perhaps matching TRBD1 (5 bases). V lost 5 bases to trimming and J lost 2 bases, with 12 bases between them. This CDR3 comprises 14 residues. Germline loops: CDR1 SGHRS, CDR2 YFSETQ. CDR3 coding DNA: TGCGCCAGCAGGGACAAGATTAACACAGATACGCAGTATTTT. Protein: CASRDKINTDTQYF.

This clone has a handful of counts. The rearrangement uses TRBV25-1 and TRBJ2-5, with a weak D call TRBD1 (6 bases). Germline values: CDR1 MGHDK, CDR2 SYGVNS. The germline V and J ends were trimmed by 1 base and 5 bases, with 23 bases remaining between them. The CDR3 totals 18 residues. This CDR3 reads CASSESRSDSHSPETQYF. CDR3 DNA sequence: TGTGCCAGCAGTGAATCACGGTCGGACAGTCACTCACCGGAGACCCAGTACTTC. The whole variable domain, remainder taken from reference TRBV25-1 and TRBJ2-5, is EADIYQTPRYLVIGTGKKITLECSQTMGHDKMYWYQQDPGMELHLIHYSYGVNSTEKGDLSSESTVSRIRTEHFPLTLESARPSHTSQYLCASSESRSDSHSPETQYFGPGTRLLVL.

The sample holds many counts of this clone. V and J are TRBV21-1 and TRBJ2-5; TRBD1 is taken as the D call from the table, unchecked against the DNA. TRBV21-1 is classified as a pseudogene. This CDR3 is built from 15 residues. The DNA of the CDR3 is TGTGCCAGCAGCAAAGTGGACAGCGTTGGCGAGACCCAGTACTTC. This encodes CASSKVDSVGETQYF.

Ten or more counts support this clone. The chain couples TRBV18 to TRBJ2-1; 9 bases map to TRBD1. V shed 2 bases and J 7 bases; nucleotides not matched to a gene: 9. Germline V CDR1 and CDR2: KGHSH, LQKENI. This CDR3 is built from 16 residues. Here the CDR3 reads CASSPSQGASLNEQFF. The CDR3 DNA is TGTGCCAGCTCACCATCACAGGGGGCGAGCCTGAATGAGCAGTTCTTC. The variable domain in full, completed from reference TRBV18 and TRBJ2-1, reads NAGVMQNPRHLVRRRGQEARLRCSPMKGHSHVYWYRQLPEEGLKFMVYLQKENIIDESGMPKERFSAEFPKEGPSILRIQQVVRGDSAAYFCASSPSQGASLNEQFFGPGTRLTVL.

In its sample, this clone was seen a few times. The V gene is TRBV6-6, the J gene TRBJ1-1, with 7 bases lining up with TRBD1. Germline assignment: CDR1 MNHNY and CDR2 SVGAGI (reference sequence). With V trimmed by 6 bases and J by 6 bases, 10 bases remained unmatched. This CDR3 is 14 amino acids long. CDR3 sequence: CASSRQSGTAEAFF. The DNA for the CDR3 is TGTGCCAGCAGCCGGCAATCCGGGACAGCTGAAGCTTTCTTT.

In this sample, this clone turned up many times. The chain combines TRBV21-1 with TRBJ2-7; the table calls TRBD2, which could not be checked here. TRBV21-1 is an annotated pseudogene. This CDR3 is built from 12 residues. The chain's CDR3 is CASFGGTYEQYF. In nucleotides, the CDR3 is TGTGCCAGCTTCGGGGGTACCTACGAGCAGTACTTC.

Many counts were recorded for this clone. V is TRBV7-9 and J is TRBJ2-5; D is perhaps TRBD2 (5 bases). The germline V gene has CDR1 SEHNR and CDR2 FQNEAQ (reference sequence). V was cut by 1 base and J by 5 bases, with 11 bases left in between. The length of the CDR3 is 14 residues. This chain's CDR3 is CASSLGGNGETQYF. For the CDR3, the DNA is TGTGCCAGCAGCTTAGGAGGGAATGGGGAGACCCAGTACTTC.

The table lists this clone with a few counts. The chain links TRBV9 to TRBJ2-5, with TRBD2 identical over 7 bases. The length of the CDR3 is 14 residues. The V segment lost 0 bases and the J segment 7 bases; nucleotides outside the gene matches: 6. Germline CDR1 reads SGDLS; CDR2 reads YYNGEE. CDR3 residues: CASSVGGGTGTQYF. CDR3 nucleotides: TGTGCCAGCAGCGTAGGGGGGGGAACGGGGACCCAGTACTTC.

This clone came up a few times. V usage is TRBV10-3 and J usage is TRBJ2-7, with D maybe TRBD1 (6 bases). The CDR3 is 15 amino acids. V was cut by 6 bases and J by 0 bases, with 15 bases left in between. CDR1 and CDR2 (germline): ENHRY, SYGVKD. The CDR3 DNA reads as TGTGCCATCAGCACTGGGGACACGAGCTCCTACGAGCAGTACTTC. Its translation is CAISTGDTSSYEQYF.